This T cell receptor beta chain was sequenced in a study of cytomegalovirus exposure and HLA in healthy donors. The CDR3 runs to 15 residues. V lost 8 bases and J lost 1, with 18 bases in between. Germline assignment: CDR1 MNHNY and CDR2 SVGAGI (reference sequence). The PCR ran on 60 Vbeta and 13 Jbeta primers. Some clones are missing from TCRdb's copy, which holds only in-frame ones; the method was immunoSEQ multiplex PCR. This sample lists around 88,000 clones; its ten largest clones have more than 5.5%. The chain uses TRBV6-6 and TRBJ2-7, with a possible D match to TRBD1 (6 bases). The sequenced material came from PBMCs. The TCR comes from a girl aged 5 to 17 in good health and CMV-seropositive. As DNA, the CDR3 is TGTGCCAGCGCGTTAACAGGGAGAGGTTCCTACGAGCAGTACTTC. Its translation: CASALTGRGSYEQYF.